This T cell receptor beta chain was found in a study of T cell responses to AZD1222 COVID-19 vaccine. The data were produced by immunoSEQ multiplex PCR, yet TCRdb's version contains in-frame clones alone and is incomplete. The sample holds some 150,000 clones, around 84% seen once. CDR1 SEHNR and CDR2 FQNEAQ come from the germline V gene (reference sequence). With 4 bases removed from V and 0 bases from J, the gap between germline ends came to 9 bases. The CDR3 sequence is 15 residues long. V and J are TRBV7-9 and TRBJ2-2; possible D gene TRBD1, 6 bases. Sequencing used peripheral blood, obtained 28 days after the second AZD1222 dose. The origin of this receptor is an adult who received the AZD1222 COVID-19 vaccine. CDR3 sequence: CASSSRTANTGELFF. CDR3 coding DNA: TGTGCCAGCAGCTCCCGGACAGCGAACACCGGGGAGCTGTTTTTT.